This passage covers 7 T cell receptor beta chains from one sample sequenced in a study of early T cells in non-severe SARS-CoV-2 infection. Via MiXCR, TCRdb re-called the 5' RACE reads, giving one row per CDR3 protein. The sample shows about 41,000 distinct CDR3 sequences, 9.5% to 13% of them seen only once. Sequenced input: whole blood. These receptors were collected from an adult who was a healthcare worker with PCR-confirmed SARS-CoV-2 infection or an uninfected control (not recorded which).

CDR3 in DNA: TGTGCCAGCTCACCACGGCCGAACACTGAAGCTTTCTTT. Translation: CASSPRPNTEAFF. The J gene is TRBJ1-1, the V gene TRBV18; D gene ambiguous. Germline V lookup: CDR1 KGHSH, CDR2 LQKENI. The CDR3 is 13 residues long. Between the trimmed V and J ends, which lost 1 base and 1 base, there was a span of 4 bases.

The sample holds a few counts of this clonotype. The chain couples TRBV2 to TRBJ1-6; D perhaps matches TRBD1 (5 bases). The CDR3 extends over 13 amino acids. The germline CDR1 and CDR2 sequences are SNHLY and FYNNEI. Between the trimmed V and J ends, which lost 5 bases and 6 bases, there was a span of 8 bases. This CDR3 reads CASSQGPNSPLHF. As DNA, the CDR3 is TGTGCCAGCAGTCAGGGCCCTAATTCACCCCTCCACTTT.

The table lists this clonotype with a few counts. This chain links TRBV7-2 with TRBJ2-7; D is perhaps TRBD2 (6 bases). Looked up from germline, CDR1 is SGHTA and CDR2 is FQGNSA. The ends were cut back, 5 bases at V and 2 bases at J, with 22 bases in the middle. CDR3 length: 17 amino acids. The CDR3 nucleotides read TGTGCCAGCAGCCCCCGATTCGGCGGGGAGGTGGCCTACGAGCAGTACTTC. Translation gives CASSPRFGGEVAYEQYF.

The chain carries TRBV6-5 and TRBJ2-7; 11 nucleotides align to TRBD2. V lost 4 bases and J lost 2; bases outside the gene matches: 10. Germline CDR1 reads MNHEY; CDR2 reads SVGAGI. CDR3 length: 17 residues. The CDR3 spells CASSSIASGGRTYEQYF. DNA of the CDR3: TGTGCCAGCAGTTCAATCGCTAGCGGGGGGCGGACCTACGAGCAGTACTTC.

In this sample, this clonotype turned up a few times. This chain links TRBV29-1 with TRBJ1-1, with D uncertain. There are 14 residues in the CDR3. Trimming left V 0 bases short and J 2 bases short, with 10 bases between. Germline V gives CDR1 SQVTM, CDR2 ANQGSEA. The CDR3 sequence: CSVEDSRGNTEAFF. The CDR3 region has the DNA TGCAGCGTTGAAGACTCTCGCGGAAACACTGAAGCTTTCTTT.

This clonotype appeared a few times. The chain is built from TRBV29-1 and TRBJ2-7; D gene uncertain. CDR1 and CDR2 (germline): SQVTM, ANQGSEA. V was cut by 0 bases and J by 0 bases, with 12 bases left in between. The CDR3 spans 15 residues. The CDR3 reads CSVEDTGPVSYEQYF. The CDR3 bases are TGCAGCGTTGAAGATACGGGCCCTGTCTCCTACGAGCAGTACTTC.

This clonotype has ten or more counts. This chain joins TRBV7-9 and TRBJ1-5; 8 bases line up with TRBD1. The J segment lost 4 bases and the V segment lost 7 bases, leaving 3 bases of the junction unmatched. Germline V gene data show CDR1 as SEHNR and CDR2 as FQNEAQ (reference sequence). CDR3 size: 13 residues. Here the CDR3 reads CASTRTGNQPQHF. CDR3 sequence (DNA): TGTGCCAGCACCCGGACAGGGAATCAGCCCCAGCATTTT.